This passage covers 10 T cell receptor beta chains from one sample sequenced in a study of blood T cell repertoires in COVID-19. Produced via immunoSEQ multiplex PCR; TCRdb's table is partial and in-frame only. This table holds 200,000 to 250,000 clones, approximately 84% found once. Sequences were obtained from PBMCs or T cells enriched from blood (not recorded which). The receptor set was obtained from a man in his forties who had recovered from COVID-19.

The chain couples TRBV11-2 to TRBJ2-1; 11 positions match TRBD2. The V gene end was trimmed by 6 bases and the J gene end by 2 bases; junction bases not matched to a gene: 3. The germline gives CDR1 SGHAT, CDR2 FQNNGV. This CDR3 region has 15 residues. CDR3: CASSLAGGTYNEQFF. The DNA for the CDR3 is TGTGCCAGCAGTCTAGCGGGGGGTACCTACAATGAGCAGTTCTTC.

This clone was found a few times. The chain couples TRBV28 to TRBJ1-5; tentatively, D is TRBD1 (5 bases). V was clipped by 6 bases and J by 4 bases, with 13 bases between them. The CDR3 has 14 residues. Germline V gene data show CDR1 as MDHEN and CDR2 as SYDVKM. The CDR3 spells CASSPRTLNQPQHF. The DNA of the CDR3 is TGTGCCAGCAGCCCGAGGACATTAAATCAGCCCCAGCATTTT.

The chain carries TRBV6-5 and TRBJ1-5; 8 bases are shared with TRBD1. V shed 5 bases, J shed 5 bases, and the junction held 2 bases outside the gene matches. This CDR3 is 13 amino acids long. Looked up from germline, CDR1 is MNHEY and CDR2 is SVGAGI. The CDR3 DNA is TGTGCCAGCAGTCCAGGGGGCGATCAGCCCCAGCATTTT. Amino acids: CASSPGGDQPQHF.

This sequence joins TRBV9 and TRBJ2-1; 10 bases agree with TRBD2. Germline values: CDR1 SGDLS, CDR2 YYNGEE. Trimming took 3 bases from V and 7 from J; bases not matched to a gene: 7. The CDR3 sequence is 15 residues long. CDR3 in amino acids: CASSGGLAGVNEQFF. The DNA of the CDR3 is TGTGCCAGCAGCGGGGGTCTAGCGGGAGTTAATGAGCAGTTCTTC.

The chain combines TRBV19 with TRBJ1-5; D call uncertain. CDR3 size: 14 residues. Trimming removed 1 base at V and 4 bases at J, with 8 bases between. Germline CDR1 is LNHDA and CDR2 is SQIVND (reference sequence). The CDR3 nucleotides are TGTGCCAGTAGTATAGTCCAGGCAAATCAGCCCCAGCATTTT. Its translation: CASSIVQANQPQHF.

The chain employs TRBV4-3 and TRBJ2-7, with D tentatively TRBD1 (6 bases). Deletions cut 0 bases from V and 6 bases from J, with 15 bases between. CDR1 and CDR2 from the germline V gene are LGHNA and YSLEER. The CDR3 sequence is 15 residues long. The DNA of the CDR3 is TGCGCCAGCAGCCAAGATATTGCGACAGGCATCGAGCAGTACTTC. Its translation is CASSQDIATGIEQYF.

V gene TRBV15 combines with J gene TRBJ2-3; D call uncertain. V lost 3 bases to trimming and J lost 1 base, with 8 bases between them. Germline V gene lookup returns CDR1 LNHNV and CDR2 YYDKDF (reference sequence). The CDR3 length is 14 residues. The CDR3 sequence is CATSSGGRTDTQYF. CDR3 nucleotides: TGTGCCACCAGCAGTGGTGGGCGCACAGATACGCAGTATTTT.

V is TRBV7-8 and J is TRBJ1-5; D is undetermined. Germline CDR1 and CDR2: SGHVS and FQNEAQ. The CDR3 loop spans 12 amino acids. The germline V and J ends were trimmed by 8 bases and 3 bases, with 8 bases remaining between them. The DNA for the CDR3 is TGTGCCAGCGGCCCAGTCAATCAGCCCCAGCATTTT. The encoded protein is CASGPVNQPQHF.

V usage is TRBV7-5 and J usage is TRBJ2-5; TRBD1 is taken as the D call from the table, unchecked against the DNA. TRBV7-5 is a pseudogene segment. The CDR3 consists of 16 residues. The DNA of the CDR3 is TGTGTCAGAAGCTGCGGTGGACAGGGGATTAAAGAGACCCAGTACTTC. This gives the protein CVRSCGGQGIKETQYF.

The chain carries TRBV7-9 and TRBJ1-4; TRBD1 is a possible D gene (5 bases). CDR1 is SEHNR, CDR2 FQNEAQ, per germline (reference sequence). Trimming cost V 3 bases and J 4 bases, with 9 bases left between them. The CDR3 extends over 14 amino acids. This CDR3 is CASSFGGINEKLFF. CDR3 bases: TGTGCCAGCAGCTTCGGGGGAATTAATGAAAAACTGTTTTTT. The full variable domain, completed using reference TRBV7-9 and TRBJ1-4, is DTGVSQNPRHKITKRGQNVTFRCDPISEHNRLYWYRQTLGQGPEFLTYFQNEAQLEKSRLLSDRFSAERPKGSFSTLEIQRTEQGDSAMYLCASSFGGINEKLFFGSGTQLSVL.